These 23 T cell receptor beta chains were all obtained from the same sample, sequenced in a study of cytomegalovirus exposure and HLA in healthy donors. The study ran its PCR with 60 Vbeta and 13 Jbeta primers. The method was immunoSEQ multiplex PCR; TCRdb's version includes in-frame clones alone and lacks a portion of them. Among approximately 85,000 clones listed, 80% were seen once. Input material: PBMCs. These receptors were obtained from a man aged 25-45 years in good health and CMV-seronegative.

CDR3 sequence (DNA): TGTGCCAGCAGTTACAGAGGGACAGGTACCTACGAGCAGTACTTC. Its protein is CASSYRGTGTYEQYF. The J gene is TRBJ2-7, the V gene TRBV6-5; 8 nucleotides agree with TRBD1. V was pared by 2 bases and J by 2 bases, with 5 bases of the junction left unmatched. The germline V gene encodes CDR1 MNHEY and CDR2 SVGAGI. The CDR3 has 15 amino acids.

The genes are TRBV5-1 and TRBJ1-2; 12 bases match TRBD1. Germline loops: CDR1 SGHRS, CDR2 YFSETQ. After removal of 4 bases from V and 5 bases from J, the junction contained 15 bases not matched to a gene. The CDR3 loop spans 18 amino acids. In nucleotides, the CDR3 is TGCGCCAGCAGCCTAGGAGACCGGGACAGGGGGCAGAAGTATGGCTACACCTTC. Amino acid sequence: CASSLGDRDRGQKYGYTF.

The V call is TRBV14, the J call TRBJ1-1; 7 bases line up with TRBD1. The CDR3 extends over 13 amino acids. The V segment lost 4 bases and the J segment 4 bases; nucleotides outside the gene matches: 3. Germline CDR1 SGHDN, CDR2 FVKESK. The CDR3 reads CASSLQGGTEAFF. The DNA of the CDR3 is TGTGCCAGCAGCCTCCAGGGGGGCACTGAAGCTTTCTTT.

The chain uses TRBV7-8 and TRBJ2-2; no definite D call. CDR3 size: 13 residues. From germline, CDR1 is SGHVS and CDR2 FQNEAQ. Between the trimmed V and J ends, which lost 5 bases and 7 bases, there was a span of 11 bases. As DNA, the CDR3 is TGTGCCAGCAGCCCCGCGATCGGCGGGGAGCTGTTTTTT. This gives the protein CASSPAIGGELFF.

The chain recombines TRBV6-6 with TRBJ2-7; 8 bases are a match to TRBD1. The junction had 4 bases not matched to a gene; V was cut back by 0 bases and J by 3 bases. The CDR3 is 15 amino acids. CDR1 MNHNY and CDR2 SVGAGI come from the germline V gene (reference sequence). CDR3 in DNA: TGTGCCAGCAGTTACTCGACAGGGGCGGGCTACGAGCAGTACTTC. Its protein is CASSYSTGAGYEQYF.

The rearrangement joins TRBV30 to TRBJ2-6; 9 nucleotides align to TRBD2. Trimming removed 5 bases from V and 4 bases from J; junction bases left unmatched: 9. Per germline, CDR1 GTSNPN and CDR2 SVGIG (reference sequence). The CDR3 has 16 residues. CDR3 sequence (DNA): TGTGCCTGGGAGCGGGGGGCGTCCTCCGGGGCCAACGTCCTGACTTTC. Translating it yields CAWERGASSGANVLTF.

The gene calls are TRBV18 and TRBJ2-5; 7 bases are shared with TRBD1. The CDR3 is 14 amino acids. V shed 0 bases and J 5 bases; nucleotides not matched to a gene: 3. Germline-derived CDR1 and CDR2 are KGHSH and LQKENI. CDR3 loop: CASSPPGQRETQYF. In DNA, the CDR3 is TGTGCCAGCTCACCACCGGGACAGCGGGAGACCCAGTACTTC.

This clone showed up just a few times. V and J are TRBV27 and TRBJ2-7; 8 bases map to TRBD1. This CDR3 is built from 14 residues. The V gene end was trimmed by 6 bases and the J gene end by 2 bases; junction bases not matched to a gene: 6. CDR1 MNHEY and CDR2 SMNVEV come from the germline V gene (reference sequence). The CDR3 nucleotides are TGTGCCAGCAGACCCAGGACAGGGCCCTACGAGCAGTACTTC. Amino acid sequence: CASRPRTGPYEQYF.

This chain connects TRBV29-1 to TRBJ2-5; D is perhaps TRBD2 (7 bases). V was shortened by 4 bases and J by 1 base, with 13 bases between the two germline ends. Germline CDR1 is SQVTM and CDR2 is ANQGSEA. This CDR3 is built from 14 residues. In nucleotides, the CDR3 is TGCAGCGTTGTGGGGGGGCTGGGCCAAGAGACCCAGTACTTC. As protein: CSVVGGLGQETQYF.

This sequence joins TRBV4-3 and TRBJ2-7; tentatively, D is TRBD1 (6 bases). CDR3 length equals 14 residues. V lost 8 bases, J lost 5 bases, and 19 bases lay in between. Germline CDR1 and CDR2: LGHNA and YSLEER. CDR3 DNA: TGCGCCAGCCCATTCAGAGGGGGTAGCGACGAGCAGTACTTC. It encodes CASPFRGGSDEQYF.

In its sample, this clone was seen a few times. The chain links TRBV6-6 to TRBJ1-6, with 7 bases identical to TRBD1. The junction had 2 bases not matched to a gene; V was cut back by 6 bases and J by 6 bases. In germline, CDR1 is MNHNY, CDR2 SVGAGI (reference sequence). This CDR3 comprises 13 residues. Here the CDR3 reads CASRQGFNSPLHF. The CDR3 region has the DNA TGTGCCAGCAGACAGGGGTTTAATTCACCCCTCCACTTT.

The chain carries TRBV5-6 and TRBJ2-2; TRBD1 matches at 12 bases. Per the germline V gene, CDR1 is SGHDT and CDR2 is YYEEEE. CDR3 length: 15 amino acids. V lost 4 bases to trimming and J lost 9 bases; unmatched junction nucleotides: 7. The CDR3 reads CASSPGGQGARELFF. Here the CDR3 DNA reads TGTGCCAGCAGCCCCGGGGGACAGGGGGCTAGGGAGCTGTTTTTT. Using reference TRBV5-6 and TRBJ2-2 for the parts outside the CDR3, the full variable domain is DAGVTQSPTHLIKTRGQQVTLRCSPKSGHDTVSWYQQALGQGPQFIFQYYEEEERQRGNFPDRFSGHQFPNYSSELNVNALLLGDSALYLCASSPGGQGARELFFGEGSRLTVL.

The rearrangement uses TRBV27 and TRBJ1-1, with a possible D match to TRBD1 (5 bases). The CDR3 is 15 residues long. With 5 bases removed from V and 5 bases from J, the gap between germline ends came to 18 bases. Germline V lookup: CDR1 MNHEY, CDR2 SMNVEV (reference sequence). The CDR3 DNA sequence: TGTGCCAGCAGTCACCAATCCCCAGGGTTTACTGAAGCTTTCTTT. Its protein product is CASSHQSPGFTEAFF.

The rearrangement uses TRBV27 and TRBJ1-6, with TRBD1 matching 7 bases. The CDR3 covers 14 residues. Per germline, CDR1 MNHEY and CDR2 SMNVEV (reference sequence). V was pared by 9 bases and J by 9 bases, with 11 bases of the junction left unmatched. The CDR3, as DNA: TGTGCCAGTTTCCCAGGGGGAAAGGCTTCACCCCTCCACTTT. Its translation: CASFPGGKASPLHF.

On this clone itself: Other DNA variants within this sample encode the same CDR3. This chain connects TRBV7-9 to TRBJ2-7, with TRBD1 matching over 7 bases. This CDR3 has 13 amino acids. The V segment lost 1 base and the J segment 5 bases; nucleotides outside the gene matches: 2. Germline-derived CDR1 and CDR2 are SEHNR and FQNEAQ (reference sequence). CDR3 DNA sequence: TGTGCCAGCAGCTTAGGACAGGGAAACGAGCAGTACTTC. This codes for CASSLGQGNEQYF.

The rearrangement links TRBV30 to TRBJ1-1; D not resolved. CDR3 length equals 13 residues. The germline CDR1 and CDR2 sequences are GTSNPN and SVGIG (reference sequence). Trimming took off 3 bases at V and 1 base at J, with 9 bases between the two ends. CDR3 nucleotide sequence: TGTGCCTGGAGAGTCAACTGGAACACTGAAGCTTTCTTT. Translation gives CAWRVNWNTEAFF.

The chain joins TRBV18 to TRBJ1-1; the D is unclear. The germline V gene has CDR1 KGHSH and CDR2 LQKENI. With 3 bases removed from V and 4 bases from J, the gap between germline ends came to 9 bases. The CDR3 spans 13 residues. CDR3 nucleotides: TGTGCCAGCTCACCTAAACTAGCCACTGAAGCTTTCTTT. Residues: CASSPKLATEAFF.

V and J are TRBV27 and TRBJ1-1; 7 nucleotides line up with TRBD1. The CDR3 is made up of 14 amino acids. J lost 1 base, V lost 6 bases, and 5 bases had no gene match. The germline V gene encodes CDR1 MNHEY and CDR2 SMNVEV (reference sequence). CDR3 sequence: CASSGQVRNTEAFF. The CDR3 DNA sequence: TGTGCCAGCAGCGGACAGGTTAGGAACACTGAAGCTTTCTTT.

V gene TRBV27 combines with J gene TRBJ2-1; no reliable D call. Germline loops: CDR1 MNHEY, CDR2 SMNVEV (reference sequence). The V gene lost 3 bases and the J gene lost 6 bases, with 6 bases spanning the gap. This CDR3 is 12 amino acids long. Written as DNA, the CDR3 is TGTGCCAGCAGTTTCCCAGGCAATGAGCAGTTCTTC. It encodes CASSFPGNEQFF.

The V call is TRBV6-1, the J call TRBJ2-4; 7 bases match TRBD1. Looked up from germline, CDR1 is MNHNS and CDR2 is SASEGT. The CDR3 length is 13 residues. The V gene end was trimmed by 3 bases and the J gene end by 13 bases; junction bases not matched to a gene: 9. In DNA form, the CDR3 reads TGTGCCAGCAGTGACTACCGGGACAGCCCCCAGTACTTC. Translating gives CASSDYRDSPQYF.

This sequence joins TRBV11-3 and TRBJ2-4, with D possibly being TRBD2 (6 bases). Germline V CDR1 and CDR2: SGHNT, YENEEA. The V end lost 2 bases, the J end lost 7 bases, and 9 bases lay between the germline ends. CDR3 length equals 13 residues. In DNA form, the CDR3 reads TGTGCCAGCAGCTTATCCCGGGGGAACATTCAGTACTTC. Encoded protein: CASSLSRGNIQYF.

The gene calls are TRBV7-9 and TRBJ2-7; TRBD1 might be the D (5 bases). The CDR3 loop spans 17 amino acids. The germline CDR1 and CDR2 sequences are SEHNR and FQNEAQ (reference sequence). The V gene lost 5 bases and the J gene lost 2 bases, with 22 bases spanning the gap. The CDR3 sequence: CASSPQDQLQGTYEQYF. Here the CDR3 DNA reads TGTGCCAGCAGCCCACAGGACCAGCTACAAGGGACCTACGAGCAGTACTTC.

This chain links TRBV11-2 with TRBJ1-3; no firm D call. The germline V and J ends were trimmed by 5 bases and 2 bases, with 10 bases remaining between them. This CDR3 has 14 amino acids. The germline gives CDR1 SGHAT, CDR2 FQNNGV. The CDR3 bases are TGTGCCAGCAGCCGAGGGTTGGCTGGAAACACCATATATTTT. This codes for CASSRGLAGNTIYF.